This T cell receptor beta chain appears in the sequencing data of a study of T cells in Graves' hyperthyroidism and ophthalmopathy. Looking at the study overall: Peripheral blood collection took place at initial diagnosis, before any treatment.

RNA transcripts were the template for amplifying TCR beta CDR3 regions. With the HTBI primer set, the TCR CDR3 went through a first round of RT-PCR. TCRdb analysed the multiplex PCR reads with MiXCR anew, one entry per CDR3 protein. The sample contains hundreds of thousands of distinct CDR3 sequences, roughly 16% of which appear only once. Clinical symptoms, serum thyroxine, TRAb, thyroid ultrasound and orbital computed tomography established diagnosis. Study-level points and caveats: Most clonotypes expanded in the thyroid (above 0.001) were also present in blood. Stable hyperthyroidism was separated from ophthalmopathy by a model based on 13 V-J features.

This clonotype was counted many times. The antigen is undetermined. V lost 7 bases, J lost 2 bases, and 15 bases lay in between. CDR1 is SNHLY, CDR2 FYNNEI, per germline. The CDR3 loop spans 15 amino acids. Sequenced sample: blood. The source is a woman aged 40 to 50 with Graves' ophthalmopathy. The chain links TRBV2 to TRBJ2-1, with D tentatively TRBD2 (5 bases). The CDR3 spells CASMRGRATYNEQFF. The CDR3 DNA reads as TGTGCCAGCATGCGCGGGCGCGCCACCTACAATGAGCAGTTCTTC.